Shown below are 18 T cell receptor beta chains from a single sample sequenced in a study of blood T cell repertoires in COVID-19. Some clones are missing from TCRdb's copy, which holds only in-frame ones; the method was immunoSEQ multiplex PCR. The table includes about 200,000 clones, almost 90% detected once. The specimen was peripheral blood. These receptors all come from a man aged 18 to 29 with active or convalescent COVID-19.

The chain couples TRBV6-4 to TRBJ1-5; no clear D gene. Per germline, CDR1 MRHNA and CDR2 SNTAGT. The CDR3 runs 16 residues. Trimming took off 9 bases at V and 0 bases at J, with 18 bases between the two ends. The CDR3 DNA sequence: TGTGCCAGTGGTATTATGGAGGTATATAGCAATCAGCCCCAGCATTTT. Its translation: CASGIMEVYSNQPQHF.

This clone was counted once. V is TRBV6-1 and J is TRBJ2-2; a possible D gene is TRBD1 (6 bases). Between the trimmed V and J ends, which lost 1 base and 5 bases, there was a span of 8 bases. The CDR3 is 14 amino acids. In germline, CDR1 is MNHNS, CDR2 SASEGT. DNA for the CDR3: TGTGCCAGCAGTGAAGACAGGGTTACCGGGGAGCTGTTTTTT. It is translated as CASSEDRVTGELFF.

The rearrangement uses TRBV5-1 and TRBJ2-7, with D possibly TRBD1 on 6 matching bases. V lost 4 bases to trimming and J lost 2 bases, with 22 bases between them. The CDR3 has 17 amino acids. Germline CDR1 reads SGHRS; CDR2 reads YFSETQ. The CDR3 is CASSVGVQGQVTYEQYF. CDR3 DNA: TGCGCCAGCAGCGTCGGCGTCCAGGGGCAGGTGACCTACGAGCAGTACTTC.

The chain joins TRBV15 to TRBJ2-1, with 8 nucleotides matching TRBD1. V gave up 4 bases and J gave up 4 bases; unmatched junction bases: 6. The CDR3 totals 15 residues. The germline V gene has CDR1 LNHNV and CDR2 YYDKDF (reference sequence). CDR3 coding DNA: TGTGCCACCAGCACCCGGGACAGGAATTACAATGAGCAGTTCTTC. Its protein is CATSTRDRNYNEQFF.

V gene TRBV7-8 combines with J gene TRBJ1-6; D is ambiguous. The CDR3 consists of 14 residues. The germline CDR1 and CDR2 sequences are SGHVS and FQNEAQ. The V gene lost 1 base and the J gene lost 9 bases, with 10 bases spanning the gap. Written as DNA, the CDR3 is TGTGCCAGCAGCTTAGAGTTGTCGGGTTCACCCCTCCACTTT. Amino acids: CASSLELSGSPLHF.

This CDR3 reads CASSDGGPYGYTF. CDR3 bases: TGTGCCAGCAGTGACGGGGGGCCCTATGGCTACACCTTC. The chain uses TRBV25-1 and TRBJ1-2, with D possibly being TRBD1 (6 bases). Germline-derived CDR1 and CDR2 are MGHDK and SYGVNS. The CDR3 has 13 amino acids. The ends were cut back, 3 bases at V and 4 bases at J, with 9 bases in the middle.

The rearrangement uses TRBV5-4 and TRBJ2-2; the match to TRBD2 covers 9 bases. Per the germline V gene, CDR1 is SGHNT and CDR2 is YYREEE (reference sequence). The CDR3 covers 16 residues. Germline trimming cut 3 bases from V and 3 bases from J; bases unmatched to any gene: 6. CDR3 bases: TGTGCCAGCAGCTGGATAGCGGGGGAGGACACCGGGGAGCTGTTTTTT. It yields the protein CASSWIAGEDTGELFF.

This clone has just one count. The rearrangement uses TRBV7-2 and TRBJ2-7; D perhaps matches TRBD2 (6 bases). The CDR3 totals 15 residues. Germline V gene sequence: CDR1 SGHTA, CDR2 FQGNSA. Trimming stripped 4 bases from V and 4 bases from J, with 17 bases between. CDR3 sequence: CASSSSSGVIYEQYF. The DNA of the CDR3 is TGTGCCAGCAGCTCCTCTTCGGGAGTAATTTACGAGCAGTACTTC.

The CDR3: CASSIGDSNNEQFF. For the CDR3, the DNA is TGTGCCAGTAGTATTGGTGACAGTAATAATGAGCAGTTCTTC. The chain joins TRBV19 to TRBJ2-1, with D possibly matching TRBD1 (5 bases). Germline loops: CDR1 LNHDA, CDR2 SQIVND (reference sequence). V lost 3 bases and J lost 7, with 13 bases in between. This CDR3 contains 14 residues. Full variable domain (missing parts from reference TRBV19 and TRBJ2-1): DGGITQSPKYLFRKEGQNVTLSCEQNLNHDAMYWYRQDPGQGLRLIYYSQIVNDFQKGDIAEGYSVSREKKESFPLTVTSAQKNPTAFYLCASSIGDSNNEQFFGPGTRLTVL.

In DNA form, the CDR3 reads TGTGCCAGCAGCTTCGCCGGGACATCGTATGGCTACACCTTC. Amino acids: CASSFAGTSYGYTF. This chain connects TRBV7-2 to TRBJ1-2; D might be TRBD1 (6 bases). Trimming pared 3 bases from V and 5 bases from J, leaving 13 bases between. CDR1 and CDR2 from the germline V gene are SGHTA and FQGNSA. This CDR3 contains 14 residues.

J is TRBJ2-2 and V is TRBV7-3; 11 bases are a match to TRBD2. This CDR3 spans 16 amino acids. V was clipped by 5 bases and J by 3 bases; unmatched bases: 5. The germline V gene encodes CDR1 SGHTA and CDR2 FQGTGA. CDR3 amino acids: CASSVSGRADTGELFF. The CDR3 nucleotides read TGTGCCAGCAGCGTTAGCGGGAGGGCCGACACCGGGGAGCTGTTTTTT.

The CDR3 region is CASSQDFGLVSDTQYF. CDR3 nucleotide sequence: TGCGCCAGCAGCCAAGATTTCGGACTAGTTTCAGATACGCAGTATTTT. V is TRBV4-1 and J is TRBJ2-3; TRBD2 matches 7 bases. Germline trimming cut 0 bases from V and 4 bases from J; bases unmatched to any gene: 7. Per germline, CDR1 MGHRA and CDR2 YSYEKL. The CDR3 totals 16 residues.

This chain connects TRBV7-8 to TRBJ2-1; no firm D call. CDR1 and CDR2 from the germline V gene are SGHVS and FQNEAQ. The CDR3 is made up of 16 amino acids. With 2 bases removed from V and 5 bases from J, the gap between germline ends came to 16 bases. The CDR3 reads CASSLQTGGINNEQFF. The CDR3 nucleotides are TGTGCCAGCAGCTTACAGACCGGCGGAATAAACAATGAGCAGTTCTTC.

CDR3 bases: TGTGCCAGCAGCCAATCCCCCGCGGGGGGCTACACCTTC. This translates into CASSQSPAGGYTF. The chain is built from TRBV14 and TRBJ1-2; D is unresolved. V was pared by 2 bases and J by 8 bases, with 12 bases between. This CDR3 is 13 amino acids long. Looked up from germline, CDR1 is SGHDN and CDR2 is FVKESK.

The rearrangement links TRBV7-2 to TRBJ2-3, with TRBD2 identical over 7 bases. V gave up 5 bases and J gave up 2 bases; unmatched junction bases: 10. CDR3 length: 16 amino acids. Germline lookup yields CDR1 SGHTA and CDR2 FQGNSA. CDR3 protein: CASSILADPTTDTQYF. The CDR3 DNA sequence: TGTGCCAGCAGCATTCTAGCGGACCCCACCACAGATACGCAGTATTTT.

The CDR3 loop is CASSRTGGQEQYF. DNA of the CDR3: TGTGCCAGCAGCCGGACAGGGGGTCAAGAGCAGTACTTC. The chain links TRBV7-2 to TRBJ2-7; 10 bases agree with TRBD1. Per germline, CDR1 SGHTA and CDR2 FQGNSA. Trimming cost V 5 bases and J 7 bases; bases outside gene matches: 5. The CDR3 runs to 13 residues.

The rearrangement joins TRBV29-1 to TRBJ2-2; D gene ambiguous. Trimming removed 1 base at V and 7 bases at J, with 10 bases between. Germline assignment: CDR1 SQVTM and CDR2 ANQGSEA. This CDR3 has 13 residues. This chain's CDR3 is CSVEGDLGGELFF. CDR3 bases: TGCAGCGTTGAAGGAGACTTGGGCGGGGAGCTGTTTTTT.

This clone was detected only a few times. The chain employs TRBV30 and TRBJ1-2; 7 nucleotides line up with TRBD1. This CDR3 is 13 amino acids long. Trimming removed 6 bases from V and 4 bases from J; junction bases left unmatched: 8. Germline loops: CDR1 GTSNPN, CDR2 SVGIG (reference sequence). The chain's CDR3 is CACHRDRPYGYTF. Written as DNA, the CDR3 is TGTGCCTGTCACCGGGACAGACCCTATGGCTACACCTTC.